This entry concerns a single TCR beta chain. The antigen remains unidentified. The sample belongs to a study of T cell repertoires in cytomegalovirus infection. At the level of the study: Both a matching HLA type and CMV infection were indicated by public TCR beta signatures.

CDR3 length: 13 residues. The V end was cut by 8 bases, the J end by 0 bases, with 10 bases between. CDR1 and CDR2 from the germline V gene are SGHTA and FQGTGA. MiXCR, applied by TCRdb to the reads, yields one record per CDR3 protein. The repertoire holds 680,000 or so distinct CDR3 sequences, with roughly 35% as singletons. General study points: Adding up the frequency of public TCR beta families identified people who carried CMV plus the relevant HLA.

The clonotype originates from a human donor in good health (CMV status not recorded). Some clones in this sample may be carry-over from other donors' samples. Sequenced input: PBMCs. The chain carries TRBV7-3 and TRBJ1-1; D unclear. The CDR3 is CASQESMNTEAFF. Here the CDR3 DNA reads TGTGCCAGCCAGGAGAGCATGAACACTGAAGCTTTCTTT. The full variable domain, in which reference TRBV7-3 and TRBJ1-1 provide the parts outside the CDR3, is GAGVSQTPSNKVTEKGKYVELRCDPISGHTALYWYRQSLGQGPEFLIYFQGTGAADDSGLPNDRFFAVRPEGSVSTLKIQRTERGDSAVYLCASQESMNTEAFFGQGTRLTVV.